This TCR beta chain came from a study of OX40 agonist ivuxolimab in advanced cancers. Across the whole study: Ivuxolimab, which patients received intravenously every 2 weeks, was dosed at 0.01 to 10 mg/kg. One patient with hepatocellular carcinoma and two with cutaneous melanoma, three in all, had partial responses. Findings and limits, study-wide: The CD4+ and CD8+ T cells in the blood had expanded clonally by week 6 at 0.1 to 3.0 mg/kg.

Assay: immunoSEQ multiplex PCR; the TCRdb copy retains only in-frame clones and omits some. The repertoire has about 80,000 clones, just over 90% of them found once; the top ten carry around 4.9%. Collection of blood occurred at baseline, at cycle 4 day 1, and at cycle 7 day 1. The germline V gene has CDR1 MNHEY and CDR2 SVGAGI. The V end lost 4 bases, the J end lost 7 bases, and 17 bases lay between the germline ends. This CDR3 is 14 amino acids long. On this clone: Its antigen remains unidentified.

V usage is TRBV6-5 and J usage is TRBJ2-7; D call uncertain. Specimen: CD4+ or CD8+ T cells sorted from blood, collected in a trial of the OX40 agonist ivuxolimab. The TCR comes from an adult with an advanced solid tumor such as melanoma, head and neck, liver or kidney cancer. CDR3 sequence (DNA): TGTGCCAGCAGTTCCGCCGGGTCGAGTAGGGAGCAGTACTTC. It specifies CASSSAGSSREQYF.